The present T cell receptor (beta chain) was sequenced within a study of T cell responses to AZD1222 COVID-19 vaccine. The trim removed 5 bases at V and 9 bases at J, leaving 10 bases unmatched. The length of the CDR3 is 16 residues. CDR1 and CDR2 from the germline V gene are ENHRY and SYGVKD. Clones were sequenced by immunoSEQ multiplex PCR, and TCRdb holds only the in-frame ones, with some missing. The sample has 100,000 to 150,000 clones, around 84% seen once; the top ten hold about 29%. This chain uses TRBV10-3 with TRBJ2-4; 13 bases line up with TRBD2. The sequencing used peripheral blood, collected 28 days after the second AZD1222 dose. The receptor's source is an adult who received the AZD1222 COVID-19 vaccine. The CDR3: CAISQGTSGAGIIQYF. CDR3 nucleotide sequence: TGTGCCATCAGTCAAGGGACTAGCGGGGCTGGAATCATTCAGTACTTC.